This TCR beta chain was recovered during a study of patients and donors after allogeneic stem cell transplantation. This clonotype is categorized as medium-sized. A single record per CDR3 protein comes from TCRdb applying MiXCR to the RT-PCR reads. The sample shows 1,500 to 2,000 distinct CDR3 sequences, 7.2% of them seen only once. The receptor's source is a human donor who was either an allogeneic HSCT recipient or a stem cell or donor lymphocyte infusion donor (not recorded which). It is not recorded whose cells these are; they may come from a transplant donor. Sample: blood, either unsorted or a sorted T cell fraction (not recorded which).

The CDR3 coding sequence is TGTGCCAGCAGCTTAACGACGAAAAGCACAGATACGCAGTATTTT. It translates to CASSLTTKSTDTQYF. The chain links TRBV7-3 to TRBJ2-3; D is uncertain. This CDR3 is built from 15 residues. Germline CDR1 SGHTA, CDR2 FQGTGA. Trimming shortened V by 0 bases and J by 0 bases, and 7 bases separated the two germline ends. Based on the CDR3 plus reference TRBV7-3 and TRBJ2-3, the full variable domain is GAGVSQTPSNKVTEKGKYVELRCDPISGHTALYWYRQSLGQGPEFLIYFQGTGAADDSGLPNDRFFAVRPEGSVSTLKIQRTERGDSAVYLCASSLTTKSTDTQYFGPGTRLTVL.